This T cell receptor (beta chain) emerged from a study of siplizumab effects on memory and regulatory T cells. The method was immunoSEQ multiplex PCR; TCRdb's version includes in-frame clones alone and lacks a portion of them. The data contain about 100,000 clones, roughly 92% of them singletons. Germline CDR1 reads SGDLS; CDR2 reads YYNGEE. Trimming took 0 bases from V and 7 from J, leaving 22 bases between them. CDR3 length: 17 amino acids. This rearrangement joins TRBV9 to TRBJ1-2; D is perhaps TRBD1 (6 bases). This TCR derives from a human donor in good health. Specimen: Tregs sorted from blood. The CDR3 DNA follows: TGTGCCAGCAGCGTAGACCCCCGTGGGGGGGGCGCAGGTGGCTACACCTTC. Amino acid sequence: CASSVDPRGGGAGGYTF.